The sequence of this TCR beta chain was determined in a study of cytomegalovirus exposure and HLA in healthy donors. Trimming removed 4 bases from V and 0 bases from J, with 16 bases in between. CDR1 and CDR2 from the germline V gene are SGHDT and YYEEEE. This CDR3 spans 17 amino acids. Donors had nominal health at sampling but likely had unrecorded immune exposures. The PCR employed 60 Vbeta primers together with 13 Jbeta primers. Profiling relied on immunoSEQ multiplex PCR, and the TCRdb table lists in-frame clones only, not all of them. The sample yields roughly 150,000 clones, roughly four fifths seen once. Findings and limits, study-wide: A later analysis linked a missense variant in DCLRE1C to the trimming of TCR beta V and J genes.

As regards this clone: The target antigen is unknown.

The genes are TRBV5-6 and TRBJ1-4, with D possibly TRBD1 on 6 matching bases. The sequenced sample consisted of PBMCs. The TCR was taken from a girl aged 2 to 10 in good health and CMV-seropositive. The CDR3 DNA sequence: TGTGCCAGCAGCGGGACAAGGGATCTTGCAACTAATGAAAAACTGTTTTTT. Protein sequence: CASSGTRDLATNEKLFF.